This is a list of T cell receptor beta chains from one sample in a study of blood T cell repertoires in COVID-19. Data came from immunoSEQ multiplex PCR; TCRdb stores just in-frame clones and leaves some out. This sample carries hundreds of thousands of clones, 75% to 90% of them seen once, and the ten largest clones take approximately 8.3%. The specimen was PBMCs or T cells enriched from blood (not recorded which). The receptors derive from a woman aged 55-69 years who had recovered from COVID-19. Each CDR3 is given without its conserved first and last residue. Fields, in order: V gene, J gene, CDR3 protein.

v_call: TRBV5-1; j_call: TRBJ1-2; cdr3_aa: ASSPQTGVANGYT
v_call: TRBV15; j_call: TRBJ2-3; cdr3_aa: ATSPSSGGETDTQY
v_call: TRBV29-1; j_call: TRBJ1-2; cdr3_aa: SVEGDSGYT
v_call: TRBV9; j_call: TRBJ2-1; cdr3_aa: ASSLGPHHEQF
v_call: TRBV6-5; j_call: TRBJ1-2; cdr3_aa: ASRPTSDYGYT
v_call: TRBV6-5; j_call: TRBJ1-4; cdr3_aa: ATSGLNEPEKLF
v_call: TRBV25-1; j_call: TRBJ2-1; cdr3_aa: ASTISGGSYNEQF
v_call: TRBV4-2; j_call: TRBJ2-3; cdr3_aa: ASSQPITLAGVEDTQY
v_call: TRBV19; j_call: TRBJ2-6; cdr3_aa: ASVPTGVGANVLT
v_call: TRBV6-5; j_call: TRBJ1-1; cdr3_aa: ASSPTTGFGTEAF
v_call: TRBV6-1; j_call: TRBJ1-4; cdr3_aa: ASSEVRQGEGKLF
v_call: TRBV9; j_call: TRBJ2-1; cdr3_aa: ASSVGGNPRSSYNEQF
v_call: TRBV3-1/TRBV3-2; j_call: TRBJ2-7; cdr3_aa: ASSQASYEQY
v_call: TRBV19; j_call: TRBJ1-5; cdr3_aa: ASRGQGAQPQH
v_call: TRBV2; j_call: TRBJ1-6; cdr3_aa: ASSPLQGGNSPLH
v_call: TRBV7-8; j_call: TRBJ2-2; cdr3_aa: ASSRQNTGELF
v_call: TRBV6-5; j_call: TRBJ1-4; cdr3_aa: ASKGGTNEKLF